This TCR beta chain was captured in a study of neurological immune-mediated disorders. This CDR3 spans 16 amino acids. V lost 5 bases, J lost 3 bases, and 9 bases stayed unmatched. Per germline, CDR1 SGHAT and CDR2 FQNNGV. Time point specified: longitudinal time-point 3. This clonotype was detected ten times or more. Its specificity is not known. The cDNA was generated through 5'RACE incorporating 10-nucleotide random UMIs. Each CDR3 protein gets one entry after TCRdb re-called the 5' RACE reads with MiXCR. The sample consists of more than 100,000 distinct CDR3 sequences, 11% of them appearing once. The study's findings and limits: Sharing of CDR3 amino acid sequences among expanded clones across subjects was absent, suggesting private repertoires in all groups.

The chain combines TRBV11-2 with TRBJ2-1, with TRBD1 matching over 8 bases. This clonotype was sampled from a female donor with HTLV-1-associated myelopathy (HAM/TSP). Material for sequencing was PBMCs. In nucleotides, the CDR3 is TGTGCCAGCAGCCTAGGGGACAGGAGTTTCTACAATGAGCAGTTCTTC. Translated: CASSLGDRSFYNEQFF.